A selection of T cell receptor beta chains follows, all from one sample in a study of regulatory T cells in long-lasting Graves disease. TCRdb re-analysed the multiplex PCR reads in MiXCR, keeping a single row per CDR3 protein. Of about 660,000 distinct CDR3 sequences listed, approximately 31% are singletons. The sample in question was peripheral blood mononuclear cells (PBMCs), obtained when the disease was refractory, from a patient treated with antithyroid drugs. These receptors came from a female donor with Graves disease. Both conserved end residues are part of each CDR3. Fields, in order: clone size, V gene, D gene, J gene, CDR3 protein, CDR3 DNA. D genes are given only for firm matches. Clone size is stated in some rows and not others, as once, few, many or a class when expanded.

>.|TRBV6-2/TRBV6-3|TRBD1|TRBJ1-5
CASTFRDREDQPQHF
TGTGCCAGCACGTTCCGGGACAGGGAGGACCAGCCCCAGCATTTT
>.|TRBV19|.|TRBJ1-1
CASSLGFTGTNVNTETFF
TGTGCCAGTAGTCTAGGTTTTACCGGGACAAATGTGAACACTGAAACTTTCTTT
>.|TRBV7-6|TRBD1|TRBJ1-5
CASSPTTGGHQPQHF
TGTGCCAGCAGCCCGACGACAGGGGGACATCAGCCCCAGCATTTT
>.|TRBV11-2|.|TRBJ1-4
CASSALLTGTGEKLFF
TGTGCCAGCAGCGCGCTGCTTACCGGGACCGGGGAAAAACTGTTTTTT
>.|TRBV7-2|TRBD2|TRBJ2-1
CASNPRTSGNNEQFF
TGTGCCAGCAACCCCCGGACTAGCGGAAACAATGAGCAGTTCTTC
>few|TRBV6-1|TRBD1|TRBJ1-1
CASMEGAITAFF
TGTGCCAGCATGGAGGGGGCAATTACGGCTTTCTTT
>many|TRBV2|TRBD1|TRBJ1-1
CASSVSRDRGNTEAFF
TGTGCCAGCAGTGTATCCCGGGACAGGGGGAACACTGAAGCTTTCTTT
>.|TRBV6-1|TRBD2|TRBJ2-5
CASSEEMGLAGQF
TGTGCCAGCAGTGAAGAGATGGGACTAGCGGGCCAGTTC
>.|TRBV5-5|.|TRBJ2-1
CASSFVGYYEQFF
TGTGCCAGCAGCTTTGTAGGGTATTATGAGCAGTTCTTC
>.|TRBV7-3|.|TRBJ1-1
CASSQDGGTEAFF
TGTGCCAGCAGCCAGGACGGGGGCACTGAAGCTTTCTTT
>.|TRBV6-2/TRBV6-3|TRBD1|TRBJ2-1
CASSYEYLDRGLRSYNEQFF
TGTGCCAGCAGTTACGAATATCTGGACAGGGGATTGAGGTCCTACAATGAGCAGTTCTTC
>.|TRBV19|.|TRBJ1-1
CASEVNTEAFF
TGTGCCAGTGAAGTGAACACTGAAGCTTTCTTT
>.|TRBV27|.|TRBJ1-1
CASTPGAEVPEAFF
TGTGCCAGCACTCCAGGGGCGGAAGTTCCCGAAGCTTTCTTT
>.|TRBV5-4|TRBD2|TRBJ2-1
CASSLGGSGGVGEQFF
TGTGCCAGCAGCTTAGGTGGAAGCGGGGGCGTGGGGGAGCAGTTCTTC
>.|TRBV20-1|.|TRBJ2-5
CSARDSSGQETQYF
TGCAGTGCTAGGGACAGTTCGGGGCAAGAGACCCAGTACTTC
>few|TRBV2|TRBD1|TRBJ1-5
CASVGGTASSNQPQHF
TGTGCCAGCGTCGGCGGGACAGCAAGTAGCAATCAGCCCCAGCATTTT
>few|TRBV2|.|TRBJ2-7
CASRLTDTYEQYF
TGTGCCTCAAGGCTTACCGACACCTACGAGCAGTACTTC
>few|TRBV6-1|TRBD2|TRBJ2-4
CASSTSGVAKNIQYF
TGTGCCAGCAGTACTAGCGGGGTAGCCAAAAACATTCAGTACTTC
>.|TRBV7-9|TRBD1|TRBJ2-4
CASSRTGVENIQYF
TGTGCCAGCAGCCGGACAGGGGTCGAAAACATTCAGTACTTC
>.|TRBV10-3|TRBD2|TRBJ2-2
CAITPGGPDTGELFF
TGTGCCATCACTCCGGGAGGGCCTGACACCGGGGAGCTGTTTTTT
>few|TRBV10-3|.|TRBJ1-5
CAISVSTGLNQPQHF
TGTGCCATCAGTGTATCCACAGGGCTTAATCAGCCCCAGCATTTT
>.|TRBV10-2|.|TRBJ1-1
CASRPGLITEAFF
TGCGCCAGCAGGCCGGGACTGATAACTGAAGCTTTCTTT
>.|TRBV28|.|TRBJ2-3
CASRMLGVTDTQYF
TGTGCCAGCCGCATGTTGGGAGTAACAGATACGCAGTATTTT
>.|TRBV7-9|TRBD1|TRBJ1-1
CASSFRDRDAFF
TGTGCCAGCAGCTTCCGGGACAGGGACGCTTTCTTT
>once|TRBV7-9|TRBD1|TRBJ1-3
CASSLSGDRGNTIYF
TGTGCCAGCAGCTTATCCGGGGACAGGGGAAACACCATATATTTT
>.|TRBV30|.|TRBJ2-7
CAWEGWDAHYEQYF
TGTGCCTGGGAGGGGTGGGACGCCCACTACGAGCAGTACTTC